The clone carrying this T cell receptor beta chain appeared a few times. These data belong to a study of identical twins. The authors used template switching to add a universal primer site and gave cDNA unique molecular identifiers. One entry per CDR3 protein results from TCRdb running MiXCR on the 5' RACE reads. The repertoire holds roughly 750,000 distinct CDR3 sequences, with roughly 20% as singletons. CDR1 ENHRY and CDR2 SYGVKD come from the germline V gene. This CDR3 spans 11 amino acids. The germline V and J ends were trimmed by 8 bases and 5 bases, with 9 bases remaining between them. The sample was also reused in another study, on T cells expressing NK-cell markers.

This receptor was taken from a woman aged 18-29 years in good health. The material sequenced was PBMCs. The chain combines TRBV10-3 with TRBJ2-5; D is unresolved. CDR3 loop: CAIGSMETQYF. Written as DNA, the CDR3 is TGTGCCATCGGGTCCATGGAGACCCAGTACTTC.